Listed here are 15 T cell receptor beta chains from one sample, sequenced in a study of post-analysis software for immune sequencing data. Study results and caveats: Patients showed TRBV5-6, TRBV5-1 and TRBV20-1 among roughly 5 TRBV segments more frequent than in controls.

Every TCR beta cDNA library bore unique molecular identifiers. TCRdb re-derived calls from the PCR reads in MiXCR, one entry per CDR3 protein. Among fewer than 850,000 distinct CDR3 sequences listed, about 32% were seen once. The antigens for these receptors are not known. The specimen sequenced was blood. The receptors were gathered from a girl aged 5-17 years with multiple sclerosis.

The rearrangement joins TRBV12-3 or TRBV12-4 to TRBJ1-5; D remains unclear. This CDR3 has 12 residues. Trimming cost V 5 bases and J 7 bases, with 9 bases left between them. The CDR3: CASSILGQPQHF. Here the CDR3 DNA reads TGTGCCAGCAGTATCTTGGGCCAGCCCCAGCATTTT.

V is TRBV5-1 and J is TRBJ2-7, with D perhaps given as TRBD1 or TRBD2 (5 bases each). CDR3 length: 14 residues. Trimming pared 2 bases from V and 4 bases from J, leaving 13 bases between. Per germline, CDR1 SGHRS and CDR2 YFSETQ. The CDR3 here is CASSFGAAAYEQYF. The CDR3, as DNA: TGCGCCAGCAGCTTCGGGGCGGCCGCATACGAGCAGTACTTC. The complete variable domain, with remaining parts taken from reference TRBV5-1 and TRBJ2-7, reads KAGVTQTPRYLIKTRGQQVTLSCSPISGHRSVSWYQQTPGQGLQFLFEYFSETQRNKGNFPGRFSGRQFSNSRSEMNVSTLELGDSALYLCASSFGAAAYEQYFGPGTRLTVT.

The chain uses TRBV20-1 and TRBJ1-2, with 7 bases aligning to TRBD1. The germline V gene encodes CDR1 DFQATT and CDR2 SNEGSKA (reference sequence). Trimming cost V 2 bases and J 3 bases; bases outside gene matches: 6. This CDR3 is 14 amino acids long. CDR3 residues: CSARRKGTDYGYTF. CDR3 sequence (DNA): TGCAGTGCTAGAAGAAAAGGGACAGACTATGGCTACACCTTC.

CDR3 amino acids: CASSPDRGRDRRFNEQYF. CDR3 DNA: TGTGCCAGCAGCCCCGATAGGGGTCGGGACAGAAGATTTAATGAGCAGTACTTC. V is TRBV7-2 and J is TRBJ2-7; 7 bases match TRBD1. The trim removed 5 bases at V and 7 bases at J, leaving 23 bases unmatched. The CDR3 runs 18 residues. CDR1 and CDR2 from the germline V gene are SGHTA and FQGNSA. The whole variable domain, filled in from reference TRBV7-2 and TRBJ2-7, reads GAGVSQSPSNKVTEKGKDVELRCDPISGHTALYWYRQSLGQGLEFLIYFQGNSAPDKSGLPSDRFSAERTGGSVSTLTIQRTQQEDSAVYLCASSPDRGRDRRFNEQYFGPGTRLTVT.

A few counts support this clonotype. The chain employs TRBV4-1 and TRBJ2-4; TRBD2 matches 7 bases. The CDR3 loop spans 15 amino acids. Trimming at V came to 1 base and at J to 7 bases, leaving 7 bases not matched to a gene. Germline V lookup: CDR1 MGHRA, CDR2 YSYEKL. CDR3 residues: CASSQVRGERNIQYF. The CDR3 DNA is TGCGCCAGCAGCCAAGTACGGGGGGAACGTAACATTCAGTACTTC.

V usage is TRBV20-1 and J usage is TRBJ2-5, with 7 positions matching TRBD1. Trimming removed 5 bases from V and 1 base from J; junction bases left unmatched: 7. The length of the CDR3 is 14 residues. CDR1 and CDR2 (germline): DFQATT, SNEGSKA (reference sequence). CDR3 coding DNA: TGCAGTGCTCCCTTACAGGGGTCCCAAGAGACCCAGTACTTC. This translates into CSAPLQGSQETQYF.

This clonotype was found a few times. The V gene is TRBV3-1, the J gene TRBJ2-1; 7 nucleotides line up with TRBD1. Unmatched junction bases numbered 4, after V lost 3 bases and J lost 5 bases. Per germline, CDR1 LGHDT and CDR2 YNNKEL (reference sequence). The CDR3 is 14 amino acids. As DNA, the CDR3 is TGTGCCAGCAGCCACTCACAGGGGAACAATGAGCAGTTCTTC. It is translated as CASSHSQGNNEQFF.

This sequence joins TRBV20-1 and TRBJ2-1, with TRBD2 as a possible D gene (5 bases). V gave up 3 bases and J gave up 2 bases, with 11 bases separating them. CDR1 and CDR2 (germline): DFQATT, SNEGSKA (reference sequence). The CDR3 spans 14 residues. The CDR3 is CSASTRGPYNEQFF. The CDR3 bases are TGCAGTGCTAGCACCCGGGGTCCCTACAATGAGCAGTTCTTC.

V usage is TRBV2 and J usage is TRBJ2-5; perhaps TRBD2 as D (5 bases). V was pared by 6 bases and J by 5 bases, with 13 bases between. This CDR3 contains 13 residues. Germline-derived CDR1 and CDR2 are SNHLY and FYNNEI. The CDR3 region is CASSVTRVETQYF. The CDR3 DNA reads TGTGCCAGCAGCGTAACTAGGGTGGAGACCCAGTACTTC.

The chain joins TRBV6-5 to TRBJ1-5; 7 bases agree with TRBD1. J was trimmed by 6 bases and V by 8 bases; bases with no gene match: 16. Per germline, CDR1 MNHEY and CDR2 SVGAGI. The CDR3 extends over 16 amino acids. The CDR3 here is CASAQGGSPLTQPQHF. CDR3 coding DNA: TGTGCCAGCGCCCAGGGGGGCAGCCCATTAACTCAGCCCCAGCATTTT.

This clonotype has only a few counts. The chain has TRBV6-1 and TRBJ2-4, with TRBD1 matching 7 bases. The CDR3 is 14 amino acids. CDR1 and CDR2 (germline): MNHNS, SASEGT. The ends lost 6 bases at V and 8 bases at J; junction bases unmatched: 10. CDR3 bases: TGTGCCAGCAGCAGAGACAGGGATTTGGACATTCAGTACTTC. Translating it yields CASSRDRDLDIQYF.

The CDR3 DNA sequence: TGTGCCAGCAGCTTAGTACACCGCGGGAGGGGCGAAGCTTTCTTT. The encoded protein is CASSLVHRGRGEAFF. V and J are TRBV7-9 and TRBJ1-1, with D perhaps TRBD1 (5 bases). CDR3 length: 15 amino acids. The germline V and J ends were trimmed by 1 base and 8 bases, with 17 bases remaining between them. Looked up from germline, CDR1 is SEHNR and CDR2 is FQNEAQ (reference sequence).

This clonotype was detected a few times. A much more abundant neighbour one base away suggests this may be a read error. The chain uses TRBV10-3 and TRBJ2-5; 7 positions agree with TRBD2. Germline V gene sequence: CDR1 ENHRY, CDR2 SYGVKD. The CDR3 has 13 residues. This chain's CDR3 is CATEPRGEGTRYF. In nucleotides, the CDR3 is TGTGCCACCGAACCTCGGGGGGAGGGGACCCGGTACTTC.

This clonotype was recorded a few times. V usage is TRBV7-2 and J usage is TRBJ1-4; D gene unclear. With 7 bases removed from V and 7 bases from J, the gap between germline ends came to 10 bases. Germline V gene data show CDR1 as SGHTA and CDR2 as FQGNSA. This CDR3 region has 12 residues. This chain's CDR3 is CASTIPGEKLFF. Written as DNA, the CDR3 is TGTGCCAGCACGATACCGGGTGAAAAACTGTTTTTT.

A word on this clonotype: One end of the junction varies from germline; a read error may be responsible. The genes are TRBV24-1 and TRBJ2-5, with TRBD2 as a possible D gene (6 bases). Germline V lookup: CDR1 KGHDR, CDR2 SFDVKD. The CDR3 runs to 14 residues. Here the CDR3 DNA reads TGTGCCACCACTGATGGGAGGTACCAAGAGACCCAGTACTTC. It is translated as CATTDGRYQETQYF.